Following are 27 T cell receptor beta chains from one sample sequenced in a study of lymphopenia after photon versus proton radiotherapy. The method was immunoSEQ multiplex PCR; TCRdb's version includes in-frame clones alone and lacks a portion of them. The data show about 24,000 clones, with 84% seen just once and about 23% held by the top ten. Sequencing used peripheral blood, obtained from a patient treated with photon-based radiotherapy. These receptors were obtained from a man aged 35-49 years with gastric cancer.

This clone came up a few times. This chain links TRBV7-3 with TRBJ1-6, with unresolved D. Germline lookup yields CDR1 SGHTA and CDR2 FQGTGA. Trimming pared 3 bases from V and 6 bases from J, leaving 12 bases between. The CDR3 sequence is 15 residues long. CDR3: CASSLSDGINSPLHF. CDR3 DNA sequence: TGTGCCAGCAGCTTGTCAGACGGTATTAATTCACCCCTCCACTTT.

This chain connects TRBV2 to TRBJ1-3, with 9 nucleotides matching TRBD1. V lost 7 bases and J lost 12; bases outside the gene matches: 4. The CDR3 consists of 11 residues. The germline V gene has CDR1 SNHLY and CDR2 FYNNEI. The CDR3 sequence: CASKDRGNIYF. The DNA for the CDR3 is TGTGCCAGCAAGGACAGGGGAAACATATATTTT.

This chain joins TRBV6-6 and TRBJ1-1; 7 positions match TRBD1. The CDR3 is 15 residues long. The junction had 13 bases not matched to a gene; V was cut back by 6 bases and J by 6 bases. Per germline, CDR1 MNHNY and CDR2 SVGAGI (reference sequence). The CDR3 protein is CASRDADRVDAEAFF. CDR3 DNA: TGTGCCAGCAGGGACGCTGACAGGGTTGATGCTGAAGCTTTCTTT.

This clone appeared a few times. The CDR3 loop reads CASSGDRPSGNTIYF. The CDR3, as DNA: TGTGCCAGCAGCGGGGACAGGCCCTCTGGAAACACCATATATTTT. This chain uses TRBV7-9 with TRBJ1-3, with 8 bases identical to TRBD1. Unmatched junction bases numbered 3, after V lost 5 bases and J lost 0 bases. The CDR3 extends over 15 amino acids. CDR1 is SEHNR, CDR2 FQNEAQ, per germline (reference sequence).

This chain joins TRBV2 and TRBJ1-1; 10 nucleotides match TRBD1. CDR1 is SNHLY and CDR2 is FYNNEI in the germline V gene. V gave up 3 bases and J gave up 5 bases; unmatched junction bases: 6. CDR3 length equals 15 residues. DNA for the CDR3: TGTGCCAGCAGTGATGACAGGGGGCGAGGGACTGAAGCTTTCTTT. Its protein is CASSDDRGRGTEAFF.

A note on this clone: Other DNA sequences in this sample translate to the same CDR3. CDR3 bases: TGTGCCAGTAGTATAGATCACCGTAACTATGGCTACACCTTC. Encoded protein: CASSIDHRNYGYTF. V is TRBV19 and J is TRBJ1-2, with D uncertain. In germline, CDR1 is LNHDA, CDR2 SQIVND (reference sequence). Trimming pared 0 bases from V and 1 base from J, leaving 6 bases between. The length of the CDR3 is 14 residues. The variable domain in full, completed from reference TRBV19 and TRBJ1-2, reads DGGITQSPKYLFRKEGQNVTLSCEQNLNHDAMYWYRQDPGQGLRLIYYSQIVNDFQKGDIAEGYSVSREKKESFPLTVTSAQKNPTAFYLCASSIDHRNYGYTFGSGTRLTVV.

Here the CDR3 DNA reads TGTGCCAGTAGTGATCAATTGGGGACAGGGTCTGGAAATACGCAGTATTTT. Translation gives CASSDQLGTGSGNTQYF. The chain combines TRBV19 with TRBJ2-3, with 9 nucleotides matching TRBD1. J was trimmed by 7 bases and V by 5 bases; bases with no gene match: 16. Germline values: CDR1 LNHDA, CDR2 SQIVND (reference sequence). The CDR3 has 17 amino acids.

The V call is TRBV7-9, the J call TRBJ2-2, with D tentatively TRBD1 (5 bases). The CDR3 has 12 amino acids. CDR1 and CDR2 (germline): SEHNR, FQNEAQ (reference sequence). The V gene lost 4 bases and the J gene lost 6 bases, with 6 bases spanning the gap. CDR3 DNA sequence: TGTGCCAGCAGCTGGGGCTCCGGGGAGCTGTTTTTT. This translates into CASSWGSGELFF.

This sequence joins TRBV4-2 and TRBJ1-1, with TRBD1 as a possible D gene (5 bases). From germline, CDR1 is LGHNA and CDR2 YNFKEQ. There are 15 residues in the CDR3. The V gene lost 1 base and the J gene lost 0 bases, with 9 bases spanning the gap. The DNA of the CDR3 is TGTGCCAGCAGCCAAGGGGGGAGGATGAACACTGAAGCTTTCTTT. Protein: CASSQGGRMNTEAFF.

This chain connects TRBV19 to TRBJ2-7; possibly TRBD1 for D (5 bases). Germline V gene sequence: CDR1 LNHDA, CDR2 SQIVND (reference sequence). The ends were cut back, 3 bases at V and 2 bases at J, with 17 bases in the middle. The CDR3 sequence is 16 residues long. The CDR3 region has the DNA TGTGCCAGTAGTATGTTGGGGCACATGGGGACCTACGAGCAGTACTTC. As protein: CASSMLGHMGTYEQYF.

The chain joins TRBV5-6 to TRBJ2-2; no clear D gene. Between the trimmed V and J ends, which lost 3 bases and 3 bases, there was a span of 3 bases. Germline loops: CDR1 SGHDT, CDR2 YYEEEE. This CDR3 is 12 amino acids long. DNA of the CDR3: TGTGCCAGCAGCTGGTACACCGGGGAGCTGTTTTTT. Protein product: CASSWYTGELFF.

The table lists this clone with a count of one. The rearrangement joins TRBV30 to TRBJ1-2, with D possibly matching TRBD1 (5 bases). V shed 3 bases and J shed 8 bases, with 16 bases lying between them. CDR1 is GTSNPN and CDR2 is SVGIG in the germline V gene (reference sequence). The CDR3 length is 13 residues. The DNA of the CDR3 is TGTGCCTGGAGGGTGACAGCCACAACCGGCTACACCTTC. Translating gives CAWRVTATTGYTF. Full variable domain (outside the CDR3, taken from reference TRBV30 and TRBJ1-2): SQTIHQWPATLVQPVGSPLSLECTVEGTSNPNLYWYRQAAGRGLQLLFYSVGIGQISSEVPQNLSASRPQDRQFILSSKKLLLSDSGFYLCAWRVTATTGYTFGSGTRLTVV.

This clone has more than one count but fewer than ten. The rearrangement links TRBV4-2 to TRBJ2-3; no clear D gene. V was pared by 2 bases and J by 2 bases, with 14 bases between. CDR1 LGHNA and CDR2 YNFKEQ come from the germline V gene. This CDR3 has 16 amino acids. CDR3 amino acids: CASSQNPPPSTDTQYF. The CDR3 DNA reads TGTGCCAGCAGCCAAAACCCACCCCCCTCCACAGATACGCAGTATTTT.

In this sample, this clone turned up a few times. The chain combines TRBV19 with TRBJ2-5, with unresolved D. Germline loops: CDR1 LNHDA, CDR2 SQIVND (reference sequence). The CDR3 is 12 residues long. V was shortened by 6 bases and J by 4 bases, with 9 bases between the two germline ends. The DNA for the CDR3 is TGTGCCAGTAGGGACCCCCTAGAGACCCAGTACTTC. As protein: CASRDPLETQYF. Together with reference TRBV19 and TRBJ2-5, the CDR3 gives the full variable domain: DGGITQSPKYLFRKEGQNVTLSCEQNLNHDAMYWYRQDPGQGLRLIYYSQIVNDFQKGDIAEGYSVSREKKESFPLTVTSAQKNPTAFYLCASRDPLETQYFGPGTRLLVL.

Written as DNA, the CDR3 is TGTGCCATCAGTGAGAGGGGGGATCAGCCCCAGCATTTT. Encoded protein: CAISERGDQPQHF. The V gene is TRBV10-3, the J gene TRBJ1-5; possible D gene TRBD1, 6 bases. Germline CDR1 is ENHRY and CDR2 is SYGVKD. The CDR3 spans 13 residues. Between the trimmed V and J ends, which lost 2 bases and 5 bases, there was a span of 7 bases.

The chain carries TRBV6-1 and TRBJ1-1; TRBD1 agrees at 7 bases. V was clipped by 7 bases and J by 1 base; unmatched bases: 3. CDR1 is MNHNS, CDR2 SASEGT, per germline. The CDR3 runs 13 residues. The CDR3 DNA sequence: TGTGCCAGCACCAGGGGGGGGAACACTGAAGCTTTCTTT. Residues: CASTRGGNTEAFF.

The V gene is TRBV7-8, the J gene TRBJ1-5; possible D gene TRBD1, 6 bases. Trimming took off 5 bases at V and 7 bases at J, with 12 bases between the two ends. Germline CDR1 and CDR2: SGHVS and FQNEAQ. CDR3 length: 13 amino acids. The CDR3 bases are TGTGCCAGCAGCGTGAACAGGGACCAGCCCCAGCATTTT. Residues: CASSVNRDQPQHF.

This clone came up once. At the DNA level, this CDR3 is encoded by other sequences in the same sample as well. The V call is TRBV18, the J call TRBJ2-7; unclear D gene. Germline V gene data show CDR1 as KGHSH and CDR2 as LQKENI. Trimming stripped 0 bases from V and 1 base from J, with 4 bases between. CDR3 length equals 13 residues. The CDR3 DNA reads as TGTGCCAGCTCACCACCGGATTCCTACGAGCAGTACTTC. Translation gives CASSPPDSYEQYF.

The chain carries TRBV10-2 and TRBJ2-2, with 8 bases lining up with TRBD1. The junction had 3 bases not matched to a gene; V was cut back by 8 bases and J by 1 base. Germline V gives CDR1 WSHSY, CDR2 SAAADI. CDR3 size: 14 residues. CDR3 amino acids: CASQDRGNTGELFF. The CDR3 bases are TGCGCCAGCCAAGACAGGGGGAACACCGGGGAGCTGTTTTTT.

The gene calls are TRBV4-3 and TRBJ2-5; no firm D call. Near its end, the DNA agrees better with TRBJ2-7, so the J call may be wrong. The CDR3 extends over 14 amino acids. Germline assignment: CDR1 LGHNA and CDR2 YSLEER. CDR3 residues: CASSQGRYDAEQYF. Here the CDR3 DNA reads TGCGCCAGCAGCCAAGGAAGGTACGACGCCGAGCAGTACTTC.

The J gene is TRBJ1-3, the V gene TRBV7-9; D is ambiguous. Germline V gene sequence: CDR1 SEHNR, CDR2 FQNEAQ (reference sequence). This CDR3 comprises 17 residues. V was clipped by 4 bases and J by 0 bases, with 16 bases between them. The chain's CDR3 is CASSSMGIWSSGNTIYF. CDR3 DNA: TGTGCCAGCAGCTCGATGGGCATCTGGAGCTCTGGAAACACCATATATTTT.

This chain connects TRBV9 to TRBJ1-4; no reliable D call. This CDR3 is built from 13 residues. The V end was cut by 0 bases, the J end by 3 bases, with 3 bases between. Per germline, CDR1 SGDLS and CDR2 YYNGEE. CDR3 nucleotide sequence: TGTGCCAGCAGCGTAGGGGCTAATGAAAAACTGTTTTTT. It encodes CASSVGANEKLFF.

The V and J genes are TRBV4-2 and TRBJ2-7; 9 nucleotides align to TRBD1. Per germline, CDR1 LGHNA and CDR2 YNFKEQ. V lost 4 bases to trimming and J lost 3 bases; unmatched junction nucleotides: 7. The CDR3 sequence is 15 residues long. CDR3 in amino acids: CASSPPGQGFYEQYF. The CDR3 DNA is TGTGCCAGCAGCCCACCGGGACAGGGTTTCTACGAGCAGTACTTC.

CDR3 DNA: TGTGCCAGCAGCTTACGGGGGAGGCGAGAGACCCAGTACTTC. Amino acid sequence: CASSLRGRRETQYF. The chain couples TRBV7-2 to TRBJ2-5; perhaps TRBD2 as D (6 bases). The CDR3 sequence is 14 residues long. CDR1 SGHTA and CDR2 FQGNSA come from the germline V gene. Trimming shortened V by 2 bases and J by 4 bases, and 11 bases separated the two germline ends.

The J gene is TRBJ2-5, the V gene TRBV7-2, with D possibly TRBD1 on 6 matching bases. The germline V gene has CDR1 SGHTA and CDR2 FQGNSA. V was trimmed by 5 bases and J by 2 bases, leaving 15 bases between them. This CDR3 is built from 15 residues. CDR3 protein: CASSPDRILQETQYF. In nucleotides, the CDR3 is TGTGCCAGCAGCCCCGACAGGATTCTACAAGAGACCCAGTACTTC.

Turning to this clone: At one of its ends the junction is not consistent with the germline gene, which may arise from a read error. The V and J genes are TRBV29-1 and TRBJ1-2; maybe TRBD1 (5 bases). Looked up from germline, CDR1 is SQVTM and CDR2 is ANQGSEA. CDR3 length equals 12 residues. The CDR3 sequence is CSAPGSERGGFF. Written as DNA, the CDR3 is TGCAGCGCCCCCGGGTCAGAGCGGGGGGGGTTCTTC.

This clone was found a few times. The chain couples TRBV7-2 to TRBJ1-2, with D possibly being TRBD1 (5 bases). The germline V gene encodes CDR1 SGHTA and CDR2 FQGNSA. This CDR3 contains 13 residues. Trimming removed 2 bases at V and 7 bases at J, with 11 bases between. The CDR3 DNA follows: TGTGCCAGCAGCTTAACGACAGCCTCTGGCTACACCTTC. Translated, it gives CASSLTTASGYTF.